One and the same sample provided the 9 T cell receptor beta chains below, sequenced in a study of blood T cell repertoires in COVID-19. Profiled with immunoSEQ multiplex PCR; TCRdb holds only in-frame clones, not every one. The repertoire holds fewer than 200,000 clones, with around four fifths as singletons. Sequencing input: peripheral blood. Receptor source: a man between 65 and 85 years old with acute or convalescent COVID-19.

The rearrangement joins TRBV5-1 to TRBJ2-7; TRBD1 matches 9 bases. The V gene's germline CDR1 is SGHRS and CDR2 YFSETQ. The V segment lost 4 bases and the J segment 3 bases; nucleotides outside the gene matches: 8. CDR3 length: 15 residues. The DNA for the CDR3 is TGCGCCAGCAGCGTCAATGGACAGGGGTACTACGAGCAGTACTTC. This gives the protein CASSVNGQGYYEQYF.

This CDR3 is CASSQGRRDLASGRYGANVLTF. The CDR3 DNA reads as TGTGCCAGCAGCCAAGGCCGCAGGGATCTCGCTAGCGGGAGATATGGGGCCAACGTCCTGACTTTC. The V and J genes are TRBV4-2 and TRBJ2-6; 10 bases align to TRBD2. Germline CDR1 LGHNA, CDR2 YNFKEQ. The CDR3 consists of 22 residues. V lost 1 base, J lost 3 bases, and 18 bases stayed unmatched.

The chain links TRBV14 to TRBJ1-3; no clear D. The germline CDR1 and CDR2 sequences are SGHDN and FVKESK. The CDR3 sequence is 15 residues long. Between the trimmed V and J ends, which lost 3 bases and 0 bases, there was a span of 9 bases. The CDR3 region has the DNA TGTGCCAGCAGCCACGGGGTGCCCTCTGGAAACACCATATATTTT. Its protein product is CASSHGVPSGNTIYF.

The chain employs TRBV28 and TRBJ1-6, with a tentative D call TRBD1 (5 bases). The V and J ends lost 4 bases and 11 bases respectively, with 24 bases between them. The CDR3 has 17 residues. Germline CDR1 and CDR2: MDHEN and SYDVKM. The CDR3 loop is CASSSIASGGARAPLHF. CDR3 coding DNA: TGTGCCAGCAGTTCTATTGCCTCCGGGGGAGCCCGGGCACCCCTCCACTTT.

The chain uses TRBV6-5 and TRBJ1-5, with a possible D match to TRBD1 (5 bases). CDR3 size: 12 residues. The V and J ends lost 8 bases and 1 base respectively, with 6 bases between them. Germline assignment: CDR1 MNHEY and CDR2 SVGAGI. The CDR3 loop is CASQGSNQPQHF. The CDR3 DNA is TGTGCCAGCCAGGGCAGCAATCAGCCCCAGCATTTT.

The chain carries TRBV25-1 and TRBJ2-7; D not resolved. This CDR3 comprises 11 residues. The germline V gene has CDR1 MGHDK and CDR2 SYGVNS. Trimming took 7 bases from V and 0 from J, leaving 4 bases between them. CDR3: CASTSSYEQYF. DNA for the CDR3: TGTGCCAGCACTTCCTCCTACGAGCAGTACTTC.

This clone has only one observation. V gene TRBV5-1 combines with J gene TRBJ2-5; TRBD1 agrees at 8 bases. Germline trimming cut 4 bases from V and 3 bases from J; bases unmatched to any gene: 2. Germline CDR1 and CDR2: SGHRS and YFSETQ. This CDR3 is built from 13 residues. The CDR3 protein is CASSPGQEETQYF. The CDR3 DNA reads TGCGCCAGCAGCCCGGGACAGGAAGAGACCCAGTACTTC.

The DNA of the CDR3 is TGTGCCAGCAGCCGGGGACTAGCGGAGGACAATGAGCAGTTCTTC. Amino acids: CASSRGLAEDNEQFF. The V call is TRBV5-6, the J call TRBJ2-1; 11 positions match TRBD2. V was clipped by 4 bases and J by 5 bases; unmatched bases: 5. CDR1 is SGHDT and CDR2 is YYEEEE in the germline V gene. The CDR3 covers 15 residues.

The gene calls are TRBV4-2 and TRBJ2-1; 9 bases align to TRBD1. V lost 5 bases and J lost 5; bases outside the gene matches: 13. This CDR3 is built from 17 residues. CDR1 and CDR2 (germline): LGHNA, YNFKEQ. The CDR3 region is CASSDPGQGLINNEQFF. CDR3 in DNA: TGTGCCAGCAGCGACCCGGGACAGGGCTTAATCAACAATGAGCAGTTCTTC.